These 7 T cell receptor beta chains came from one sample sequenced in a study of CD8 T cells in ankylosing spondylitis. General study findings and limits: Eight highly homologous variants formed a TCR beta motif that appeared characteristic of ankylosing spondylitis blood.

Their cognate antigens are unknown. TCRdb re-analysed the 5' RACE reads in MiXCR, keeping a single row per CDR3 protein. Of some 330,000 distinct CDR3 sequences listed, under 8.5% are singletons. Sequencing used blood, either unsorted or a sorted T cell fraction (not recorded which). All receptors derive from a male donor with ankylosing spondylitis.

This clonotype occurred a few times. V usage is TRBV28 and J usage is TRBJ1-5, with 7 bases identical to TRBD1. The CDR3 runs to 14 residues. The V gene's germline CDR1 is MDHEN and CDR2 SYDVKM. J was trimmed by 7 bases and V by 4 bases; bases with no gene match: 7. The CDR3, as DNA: TGTGCCAGCAGTTCCCACAGGGGCGGGCAGCCCCAGCATTTT. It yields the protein CASSSHRGGQPQHF.

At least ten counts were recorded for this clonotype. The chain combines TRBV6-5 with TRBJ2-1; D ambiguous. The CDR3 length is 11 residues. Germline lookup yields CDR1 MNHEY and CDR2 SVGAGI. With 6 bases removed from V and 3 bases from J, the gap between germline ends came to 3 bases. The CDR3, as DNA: TGTGCCAGCAGGGACTACAATGAGCAGTTCTTC. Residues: CASRDYNEQFF.

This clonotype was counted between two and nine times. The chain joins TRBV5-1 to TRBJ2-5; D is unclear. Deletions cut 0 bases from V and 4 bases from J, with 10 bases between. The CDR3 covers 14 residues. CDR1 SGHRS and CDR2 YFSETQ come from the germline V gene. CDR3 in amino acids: CASSLEGFLETQYF. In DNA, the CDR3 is TGCGCCAGCAGCTTGGAGGGTTTTTTAGAGACCCAGTACTTC.

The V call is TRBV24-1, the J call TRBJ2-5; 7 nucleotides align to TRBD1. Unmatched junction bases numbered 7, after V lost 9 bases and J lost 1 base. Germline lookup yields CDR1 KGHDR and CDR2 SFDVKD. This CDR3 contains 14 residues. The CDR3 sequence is CATGGTDIQETQYF. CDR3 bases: TGTGCCACCGGTGGGACAGACATCCAAGAGACCCAGTACTTC.

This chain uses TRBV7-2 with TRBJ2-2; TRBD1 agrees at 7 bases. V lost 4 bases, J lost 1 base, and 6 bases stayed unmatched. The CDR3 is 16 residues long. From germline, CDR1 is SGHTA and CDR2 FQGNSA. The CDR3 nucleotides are TGTGCCAGCAGCTCGCGACAGGGTGGGAACACCGGGGAGCTGTTTTTT. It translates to CASSSRQGGNTGELFF.

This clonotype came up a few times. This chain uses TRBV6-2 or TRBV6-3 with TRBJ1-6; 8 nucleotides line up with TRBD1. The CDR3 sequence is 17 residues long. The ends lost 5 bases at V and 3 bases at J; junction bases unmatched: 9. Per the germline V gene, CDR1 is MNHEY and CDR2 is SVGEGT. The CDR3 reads CASSPRDRILYNSPLHF. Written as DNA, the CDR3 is TGTGCCAGCAGTCCGAGGGACAGGATTCTCTATAATTCACCCCTCCACTTT.

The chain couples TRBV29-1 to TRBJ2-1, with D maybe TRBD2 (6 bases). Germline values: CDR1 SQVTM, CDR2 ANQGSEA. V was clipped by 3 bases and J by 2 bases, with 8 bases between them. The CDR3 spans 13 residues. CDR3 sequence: CSVDRTTYNEQFF. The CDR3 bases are TGCAGCGTTGACAGGACTACCTACAATGAGCAGTTCTTC.